These T cell receptor beta chains were read from a single sample in a study of T cell responses to AZD1222 COVID-19 vaccine. Produced via immunoSEQ multiplex PCR; TCRdb's table is partial and in-frame only. The table lists about 97,000 clones, roughly 87% of them singletons, with about 17% in the top ten. Specimen: peripheral blood, collected on day 0 of AZD1222 vaccination. These receptor sequences come from an adult in good health. Each CDR3 is given with its conserved first and last residue. A D gene is named only where the DNA matches it firmly. Clone size is given for some rows only: seen once, a few or many times, or a class if the clone is expanded.

V gene: TRBV18
D gene: .
J gene: TRBJ1-6
clone size: .
CDR3 protein: CASSPQGDNSPLHF
CDR3 DNA: TGTGCCAGCTCACCACAGGGGGATAATTCACCCCTCCACTTT

V gene: TRBV2
D gene: TRBD1
J gene: TRBJ1-2
clone size: .
CDR3 protein: CASRQGLEHGGYTF
CDR3 DNA: TGTGCCAGCAGACAGGGGCTAGAACACGGGGGCTACACCTTC

V gene: TRBV24-1
D gene: TRBD2
J gene: TRBJ2-1
clone size: .
CDR3 protein: CATSDGGAVLEQFF
CDR3 DNA: TGTGCCACCAGTGACGGGGGGGCCGTACTTGAGCAGTTCTTC

V gene: TRBV9
D gene: .
J gene: TRBJ2-5
clone size: .
CDR3 protein: CASSVVASVGETQYF
CDR3 DNA: TGTGCCAGCAGCGTAGTGGCTAGCGTGGGAGAGACCCAGTACTTC

V gene: TRBV30
D gene: TRBD2
J gene: TRBJ2-7
clone size: .
CDR3 protein: CAWSVLAGGVDRTRDPNEQYF
CDR3 DNA: TGTGCCTGGAGTGTACTAGCGGGAGGGGTAGATCGGACCCGCGACCCCAACGAGCAGTACTTC

V gene: TRBV30
D gene: .
J gene: TRBJ1-1
clone size: few
CDR3 protein: CAWSFGGRGTEAFF
CDR3 DNA: TGTGCCTGGAGTTTTGGGGGTCGAGGCACTGAAGCTTTCTTT

V gene: TRBV5-4
D gene: .
J gene: TRBJ1-1
clone size: .
CDR3 protein: CASSPTAANTEAFF
CDR3 DNA: TGTGCCAGCAGCCCGACAGCGGCGAACACTGAAGCTTTCTTT

V gene: TRBV12-5
D gene: TRBD2
J gene: TRBJ2-5
clone size: .
CDR3 protein: CASGWTSGEVWETQYF
CDR3 DNA: TGTGCTAGTGGCTGGACTAGCGGAGAGGTTTGGGAGACCCAGTACTTC

V gene: TRBV5-4
D gene: .
J gene: TRBJ2-3
clone size: .
CDR3 protein: CASSARGTDTQYF
CDR3 DNA: TGTGCCAGCAGCGCCCGGGGAACAGATACGCAGTATTTT

V gene: TRBV30
D gene: .
J gene: TRBJ1-2
clone size: .
CDR3 protein: CAWSVLGAGGYTF
CDR3 DNA: TGTGCCTGGAGTGTACTGGGGGCGGGTGGCTACACCTTC

V gene: TRBV23-1
D gene: TRBD1
J gene: TRBJ1-2
clone size: .
CDR3 protein: CASRYTRTGGNYGYTF
CDR3 DNA: TGCGCCAGCAGATACACGAGGACAGGGGGTAACTATGGCTACACCTTC

V gene: TRBV30
D gene: .
J gene: TRBJ1-2
clone size: .
CDR3 protein: CAWSASAGYTF
CDR3 DNA: TGTGCCTGGAGCGCCAGCGCTGGCTACACCTTC

V gene: TRBV19
D gene: TRBD1
J gene: TRBJ1-5
clone size: once
CDR3 protein: CASSLGQGNQPQHF
CDR3 DNA: TGTGCCAGTAGTCTGGGACAGGGAAACCAGCCCCAGCATTTT

V gene: TRBV5-8
D gene: TRBD2
J gene: TRBJ2-7
clone size: .
CDR3 protein: CASSSTSGRAYEQYF
CDR3 DNA: TGTGCCAGCAGCTCAACTAGCGGGAGGGCCTACGAGCAGTACTTC

V gene: TRBV5-1
D gene: .
J gene: TRBJ2-3
clone size: .
CDR3 protein: CASSLGADTQYF
CDR3 DNA: TGCGCCAGCAGCTTAGGGGCAGATACGCAGTATTTT

V gene: TRBV28
D gene: .
J gene: TRBJ1-1
clone size: .
CDR3 protein: CASSSTGSDTEAFF
CDR3 DNA: TGTGCCAGCAGCTCCACCGGGTCGGACACTGAAGCTTTCTTT

V gene: TRBV5-4
D gene: TRBD1
J gene: TRBJ1-4
clone size: .
CDR3 protein: CASSSPGQGREKLFF
CDR3 DNA: TGTGCCAGCAGCTCACCGGGACAGGGGAGGGAAAAACTGTTTTTT

V gene: TRBV6-5
D gene: .
J gene: TRBJ1-2
clone size: .
CDR3 protein: CASSSGRTYGYTF
CDR3 DNA: TGTGCCAGCAGTTCGGGACGGACCTATGGCTACACCTTC

V gene: TRBV28
D gene: TRBD1
J gene: TRBJ2-7
clone size: .
CDR3 protein: CASSQNPSGQGSYEQYF
CDR3 DNA: TGTGCCAGCAGTCAGAATCCCTCCGGACAGGGTTCCTACGAGCAGTACTTC

V gene: TRBV19
D gene: TRBD1
J gene: TRBJ1-5
clone size: .
CDR3 protein: CASSSDRGSNQPQHF
CDR3 DNA: TGTGCCAGTAGCTCGGACAGGGGGAGCAATCAGCCCCAGCATTTT

V gene: TRBV6-1
D gene: .
J gene: TRBJ2-3
clone size: .
CDR3 protein: CASSEVRASDTQYF
CDR3 DNA: TGTGCCAGCAGTGAGGTCCGGGCTTCAGATACGCAGTATTTT

V gene: TRBV3-1/TRBV3-2
D gene: .
J gene: TRBJ1-1
clone size: .
CDR3 protein: CASSQYPAGGTEAFF
CDR3 DNA: TGTGCCAGCAGCCAATACCCTGCGGGGGGCACTGAAGCTTTCTTT

V gene: TRBV7-8
D gene: .
J gene: TRBJ2-5
clone size: .
CDR3 protein: CASSFGNREETQYF
CDR3 DNA: TGTGCCAGCAGCTTCGGGAACCGTGAAGAGACCCAGTACTTC

V gene: TRBV9
D gene: TRBD1
J gene: TRBJ1-1
clone size: .
CDR3 protein: CASSVTGVGEAFF
CDR3 DNA: TGTGCCAGCAGCGTGACAGGGGTAGGTGAAGCTTTCTTT

V gene: TRBV11-3
D gene: .
J gene: TRBJ2-1
clone size: few
CDR3 protein: CASSFSSLDEQFF
CDR3 DNA: TGTGCCAGCAGCTTCTCCAGCCTCGATGAGCAGTTCTTC

V gene: TRBV28
D gene: .
J gene: TRBJ1-6
clone size: .
CDR3 protein: CASRNTGTSYSPLHF
CDR3 DNA: TGTGCCAGCAGAAATACCGGGACTTCCTATTCACCCCTCCACTTT

V gene: TRBV24-1
D gene: TRBD1
J gene: TRBJ2-1
clone size: .
CDR3 protein: CATSEGQGGYNEQFF
CDR3 DNA: TGTGCCACCAGTGAGGGACAGGGGGGCTACAATGAGCAGTTCTTC

V gene: TRBV28
D gene: TRBD1
J gene: TRBJ2-7
clone size: .
CDR3 protein: CASSSGTGPEQYF
CDR3 DNA: TGTGCCAGCAGTTCCGGGACAGGGCCCGAGCAGTACTTC

V gene: TRBV5-1
D gene: TRBD2
J gene: TRBJ2-2
clone size: .
CDR3 protein: CASRPGLAGANTGELFF
CDR3 DNA: TGCGCCAGCAGACCGGGACTAGCGGGGGCGAACACCGGGGAGCTGTTTTTT

V gene: TRBV25-1
D gene: .
J gene: TRBJ1-4
clone size: .
CDR3 protein: CASTDQNEKLFF
CDR3 DNA: TGTGCCAGTACAGACCAGAATGAAAAACTGTTTTTT

V gene: TRBV29-1
D gene: TRBD2
J gene: TRBJ2-6
clone size: .
CDR3 protein: CSVGSSGDRSGANVLTF
CDR3 DNA: TGCAGCGTTGGATCCAGCGGGGACCGCTCTGGGGCCAACGTCCTGACTTTC

V gene: TRBV13
D gene: .
J gene: TRBJ2-7
clone size: .
CDR3 protein: CASSFGGKSYEQYF
CDR3 DNA: TGTGCCAGCAGCTTCGGCGGGAAGTCCTACGAGCAGTACTTC

V gene: TRBV7-9
D gene: .
J gene: TRBJ1-1
clone size: .
CDR3 protein: CASRPVILTEAFF
CDR3 DNA: TGTGCCAGCAGACCCGTCATCCTTACTGAAGCTTTCTTT

V gene: TRBV7-2
D gene: TRBD2
J gene: TRBJ2-1
clone size: few
CDR3 protein: CASSPRLANEQFF
CDR3 DNA: TGTGCCAGCAGCCCTAGACTAGCCAATGAGCAGTTCTTC

V gene: TRBV7-8
D gene: TRBD2
J gene: TRBJ2-1
clone size: .
CDR3 protein: CASSPGEREVDEQFF
CDR3 DNA: TGTGCCAGCAGCCCCGGGGAGCGGGAGGTCGATGAGCAGTTCTTC

V gene: TRBV19
D gene: TRBD1
J gene: TRBJ2-5
clone size: .
CDR3 protein: CASSGTGTQETQYF
CDR3 DNA: TGTGCCAGTAGTGGGACAGGGACCCAAGAGACCCAGTACTTC

V gene: TRBV19
D gene: TRBD1
J gene: TRBJ1-6
clone size: .
CDR3 protein: CASSPGQGSSPLHF
CDR3 DNA: TGTGCCAGTAGCCCGGGACAGGGAAGTTCACCCCTCCACTTT

V gene: TRBV27
D gene: TRBD1
J gene: TRBJ2-1
clone size: .
CDR3 protein: CASSFYRGPRDEQFF
CDR3 DNA: TGTGCCAGCAGTTTTTACAGGGGCCCTCGGGATGAGCAGTTCTTC

V gene: TRBV28
D gene: .
J gene: TRBJ1-2
clone size: .
CDR3 protein: CASSFMLYGYTF
CDR3 DNA: TGTGCCAGCAGTTTTATGCTTTATGGCTACACCTTC

V gene: TRBV7-3
D gene: TRBD1
J gene: TRBJ2-1
clone size: .
CDR3 protein: CASSSDRVGEQFF
CDR3 DNA: TGTGCCAGCAGCAGCGACAGGGTTGGTGAGCAGTTCTTC

V gene: TRBV28
D gene: .
J gene: TRBJ2-5
clone size: .
CDR3 protein: CASQYQTQETQYF
CDR3 DNA: TGTGCCAGCCAGTACCAAACACAAGAGACCCAGTACTTC

V gene: TRBV2
D gene: TRBD2
J gene: TRBJ2-1
clone size: .
CDR3 protein: CASIWREGNFGEQFF
CDR3 DNA: TGTGCCAGCATTTGGCGGGAGGGTAATTTTGGTGAGCAGTTCTTC

V gene: TRBV18
D gene: TRBD1
J gene: TRBJ1-5
clone size: .
CDR3 protein: CASSFTGQGNQPQHF
CDR3 DNA: TGTGCCAGCTCATTTACGGGACAGGGTAATCAGCCCCAGCATTTT

V gene: TRBV3-1/TRBV3-2
D gene: TRBD1
J gene: TRBJ1-1
clone size: .
CDR3 protein: CASSQWGQMNTEAFF
CDR3 DNA: TGTGCCAGCAGCCAATGGGGACAGATGAACACTGAAGCTTTCTTT

V gene: TRBV21-1
D gene: .
J gene: TRBJ2-7
clone size: .
CDR3 protein: CAAIPYEQYF
CDR3 DNA: TGTGCCGCTATCCCCTACGAGCAGTACTTC

V gene: TRBV7-3
D gene: .
J gene: TRBJ1-1
clone size: .
CDR3 protein: CASGQLNTEAFF
CDR3 DNA: TGTGCCAGCGGACAGCTGAACACTGAAGCTTTCTTT

V gene: TRBV19
D gene: TRBD2
J gene: TRBJ2-7
clone size: once
CDR3 protein: CASSTLREDENEQYF
CDR3 DNA: TGTGCCAGTAGTACTCTGCGGGAGGACGAGAATGAGCAGTACTTC

V gene: TRBV29-1
D gene: .
J gene: TRBJ2-4
clone size: .
CDR3 protein: CSVSGGSVGANIQYF
CDR3 DNA: TGCAGCGTTAGTGGGGGGAGCGTAGGGGCAAACATTCAGTACTTC

V gene: TRBV19
D gene: .
J gene: TRBJ2-7
clone size: .
CDR3 protein: CASSARQAGAYEQYF
CDR3 DNA: TGTGCCAGTAGTGCCCGACAGGCCGGTGCCTACGAGCAGTACTTC

V gene: TRBV18
D gene: .
J gene: TRBJ2-5
clone size: .
CDR3 protein: CASSFSAQETQYF
CDR3 DNA: TGTGCCAGCTCATTCTCGGCCCAAGAGACCCAGTACTTC

V gene: TRBV11-2
D gene: .
J gene: TRBJ1-1
clone size: .
CDR3 protein: CASSPFGPGEAFF
CDR3 DNA: TGTGCCAGCAGCCCATTTGGGCCGGGAGAAGCTTTCTTT

V gene: TRBV28
D gene: TRBD1
J gene: TRBJ2-7
clone size: .
CDR3 protein: CASSPGTGIHEQYF
CDR3 DNA: TGTGCCAGCAGTCCCGGGACAGGGATCCACGAGCAGTACTTC